Following are 5 T cell receptor beta chains from one sample sequenced in a study of identical twins' blood T cells. A single record per CDR3 protein comes from TCRdb applying MiXCR to the 5' RACE reads. The sample records roughly 340,000 distinct CDR3 sequences, around 30% being singletons. Input material: PBMCs. All receptors derive from a woman aged 18-49 years in good health.

The rearrangement links TRBV20-1 to TRBJ2-1; D is unresolved. V shed 3 bases and J shed 5 bases, with 11 bases lying between them. Germline V gene lookup returns CDR1 DFQATT and CDR2 SNEGSKA (reference sequence). The CDR3 spans 13 residues. The DNA for the CDR3 is TGCAGTGCTAGTGGCGCTGTTAACAATGAGCAGTTCTTC. Its protein product is CSASGAVNNEQFF.

For this clonotype: A read error may account for a junction end that differs from germline. The V call is TRBV18, the J call TRBJ2-7; D is perhaps TRBD2 (5 bases). Per germline, CDR1 KGHSH and CDR2 LQKENI. The length of the CDR3 is 13 residues. CDR3 sequence reads: CTSSPTSSYEQYF. Written as DNA, the CDR3 is TGTACCAGCTCACCAACTAGCTCCTACGAGCAGTACTTC.

This clonotype was detected only a few times. The rearrangement links TRBV18 to TRBJ1-3; D call uncertain. Looked up from germline, CDR1 is KGHSH and CDR2 is LQKENI. Trimming removed 1 base from V and 4 bases from J, with 5 bases in between. The CDR3 is made up of 13 amino acids. CDR3 sequence reads: CASSPQNGNTIYF. CDR3 nucleotide sequence: TGTGCCAGCTCACCACAGAACGGAAACACCATATATTTT.

The chain has TRBV7-9 and TRBJ1-2; tentatively, D is TRBD1 (6 bases). The CDR3 extends over 13 amino acids. CDR1 and CDR2 (germline): SEHNR, FQNEAQ (reference sequence). Trimming took 4 bases from V and 6 from J, leaving 12 bases between them. The CDR3 DNA follows: TGTGCCAGCAGCTACGGGACAAACCATGGCTACACCTTC. Amino acids: CASSYGTNHGYTF. Variable domain in full (rest from reference TRBV7-9 and TRBJ1-2): DTGVSQNPRHKITKRGQNVTFRCDPISEHNRLYWYRQTLGQGPEFLTYFQNEAQLEKSRLLSDRFSAERPKGSFSTLEIQRTEQGDSAMYLCASSYGTNHGYTFGSGTRLTVV.

As DNA, the CDR3 is TGTGCCAGCGGTGACGGGCCAACCTCTAATGAAAAACTGTTTTTT. Its translation: CASGDGPTSNEKLFF. The chain employs TRBV7-8 and TRBJ1-4, with D unresolved. The CDR3 sequence is 15 residues long. Trimming stripped 8 bases from V and 3 bases from J, with 16 bases between. Germline V lookup: CDR1 SGHVS, CDR2 FQNEAQ.